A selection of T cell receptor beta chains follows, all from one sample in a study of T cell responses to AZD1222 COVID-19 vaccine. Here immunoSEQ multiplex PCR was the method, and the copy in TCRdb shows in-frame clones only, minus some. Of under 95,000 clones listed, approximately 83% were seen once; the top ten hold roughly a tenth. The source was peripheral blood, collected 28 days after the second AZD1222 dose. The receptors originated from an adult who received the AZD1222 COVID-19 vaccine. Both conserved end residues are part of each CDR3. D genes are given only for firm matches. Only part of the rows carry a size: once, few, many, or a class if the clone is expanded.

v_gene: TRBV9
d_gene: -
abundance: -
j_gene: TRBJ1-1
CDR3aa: CASSAQGGTEAFF
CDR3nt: TGTGCCAGCAGCGCACAGGGAGGCACTGAAGCTTTCTTT

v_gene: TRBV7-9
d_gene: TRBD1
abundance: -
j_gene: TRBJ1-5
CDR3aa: CASSLGTGVNQPQHF
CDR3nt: TGTGCCAGCAGCCTCGGGACAGGGGTCAATCAGCCCCAGCATTTT

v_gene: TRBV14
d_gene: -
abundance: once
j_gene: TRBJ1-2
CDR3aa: CASSQGTRGWNYGYTF
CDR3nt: TGTGCCAGCAGCCAAGGGACCCGGGGTTGGAACTATGGCTACACCTTC

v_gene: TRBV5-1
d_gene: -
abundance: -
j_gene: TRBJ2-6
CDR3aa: CASSPTSGVTGANVLTF
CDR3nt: TGCGCCAGCAGCCCAACCTCCGGGGTCACTGGGGCCAACGTCCTGACTTTC

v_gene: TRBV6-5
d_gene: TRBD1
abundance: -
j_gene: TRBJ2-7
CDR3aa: CASRTGQHYEQYF
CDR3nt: TGTGCCAGCAGAACGGGACAGCACTACGAGCAGTACTTC

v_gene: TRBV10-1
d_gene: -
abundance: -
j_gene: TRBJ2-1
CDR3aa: CASSDPLDSSRIYNEQFF
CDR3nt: TGCGCCAGCAGTGACCCCCTTGATTCCTCTCGCATCTACAATGAGCAGTTCTTC

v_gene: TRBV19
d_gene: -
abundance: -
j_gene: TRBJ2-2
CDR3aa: CASSIDLGLGELFF
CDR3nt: TGTGCCAGTAGTATAGATCTAGGGCTAGGGGAGCTGTTTTTT

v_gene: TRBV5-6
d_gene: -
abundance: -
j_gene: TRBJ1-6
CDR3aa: CASSLEDSPNSPLHF
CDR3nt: TGTGCCAGCAGCTTGGAGGACAGCCCAAATTCACCCCTCCACTTT

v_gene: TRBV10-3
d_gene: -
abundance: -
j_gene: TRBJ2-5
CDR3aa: CAISERSQETQYF
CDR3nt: TGTGCCATCAGTGAGCGCAGCCAAGAGACCCAGTACTTC

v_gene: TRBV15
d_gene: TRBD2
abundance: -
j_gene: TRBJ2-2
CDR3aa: CATSRKLASNTGELFF
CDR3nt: TGTGCCACCAGCAGGAAACTAGCGTCTAACACCGGGGAGCTGTTTTTT

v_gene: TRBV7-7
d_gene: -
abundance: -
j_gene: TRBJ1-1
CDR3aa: CASSPSLNTEAFF
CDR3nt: TGTGCTAGCAGCCCTTCCCTGAACACTGAAGCTTTCTTT